This TCR beta chain is from a study of T-cell memory formation after mild COVID-19. Study as a whole: TCR clusters mostly belonged to single donors.

From 5'RACE with constant-segment primers came TCR alpha and TCR beta cDNA libraries that carried sample barcodes and UMIs. TCRdb processed the 5' RACE reads anew with MiXCR; each CDR3 protein has one entry. The table lists almost 350,000 distinct CDR3 sequences, 20% to 25% of them singletons. V shed 4 bases and J shed 8 bases, with 12 bases lying between them. The CDR3 length is 12 residues. Germline CDR1 and CDR2: SGHRS and YFSETQ. In this sample, this clonotype turned up a few times. What it recognizes is unknown. Study-wide findings and caveats: Mostly located in CM and EM were contracting CD4+ clones, with contracting CD8+ clones located in EMRA. Pre-infection memory already had some responding clones, implying cross-reactive memory joined.

The TCR originated in a man between 18 and 35 years old who had mild COVID-19 (a few samples of this study predate the infection). Cell type and time point are not known. Sequences were obtained from PBMCs or a T cell subset sorted from them (not recorded which). This chain joins TRBV5-1 and TRBJ1-2, with D maybe TRBD1 (5 bases). The CDR3 coding sequence is TGCGCCAGCAGCGAGGGACGCTACGGCTACACCTTC. Residues: CASSEGRYGYTF.